Listed here are 9 T cell receptor beta chains from one sample, sequenced in a study of T cells in Graves' hyperthyroidism and ophthalmopathy. Researchers amplified the TCR beta CDR3 regions from RNA transcripts. RT-PCR in the first round (using the HTBI primer set) targeted the TCR CDR3. Using its own MiXCR run on the multiplex PCR reads, TCRdb lists one record per CDR3 protein. The sample holds about 700,000 distinct CDR3 sequences; around 15% are singletons and the top ten take approximately 10%. The specimen sequenced was blood. Every receptor here comes from a woman aged 18 to 35 with Graves' hyperthyroidism.

V usage is TRBV7-8 and J usage is TRBJ2-7; maybe TRBD1 (6 bases). CDR1 and CDR2 from the germline V gene are SGHVS and FQNEAQ. The CDR3 contains 15 residues. V was clipped by 2 bases and J by 3 bases, with 14 bases between them. In DNA, the CDR3 is TGTGCCAGCAGCTTAAGGGACACTTCAGGCTACGAGCAGTACTTC. It encodes CASSLRDTSGYEQYF.

This clonotype has only a few counts. The chain employs TRBV2 and TRBJ1-6; weak D call: TRBD1 (6 bases). Trimming pared 7 bases from V and 4 bases from J, leaving 8 bases between. The CDR3 is made up of 13 amino acids. Looked up from germline, CDR1 is SNHLY and CDR2 is FYNNEI. Written as DNA, the CDR3 is TGTGCCAGCAAGGACAGATATAATTCACCCCTCCACTTT. It translates to CASKDRYNSPLHF.

This clonotype has a single count. J is TRBJ2-2 and V is TRBV29-1, with unresolved D. CDR3 size: 12 residues. V was clipped by 7 bases and J by 4 bases, with 10 bases between them. CDR1 SQVTM and CDR2 ANQGSEA come from the germline V gene. CDR3 DNA sequence: TGCAGCGCCCTCCCAGCCACCGGGGAGCTGTTTTTT. Its translation is CSALPATGELFF.

This clonotype is a singleton in its sample. This chain links TRBV19 with TRBJ1-5; no clear D gene. Germline values: CDR1 LNHDA, CDR2 SQIVND (reference sequence). Trimming left V 3 bases short and J 6 bases short, with 12 bases between. This CDR3 contains 14 residues. The CDR3 nucleotides are TGTGCCAGTAGTATCTTGGGATTGGGTCAGCCCCAGCATTTT. This codes for CASSILGLGQPQHF.

This clonotype was recorded a few times. The rearrangement joins TRBV12-3 or TRBV12-4 to TRBJ1-2; D remains unclear. V lost 6 bases, J lost 3 bases, and 14 bases lay in between. The CDR3 runs 14 residues. CDR3 protein: CASSDPRRHYGYTF. The CDR3 DNA sequence: TGTGCCAGCAGCGACCCGAGGAGACACTATGGCTACACCTTC.

V usage is TRBV12-3 or TRBV12-4 and J usage is TRBJ2-1, with TRBD2 as a possible D gene (6 bases). There are 11 residues in the CDR3. Trimming left V 6 bases short and J 14 bases short, with 14 bases between. CDR3 nucleotides: TGTGCCAGCAGGCGGGATCTTGGGGAGTTCTTC. Its translation is CASRRDLGEFF.

The chain recombines TRBV6-1 with TRBJ2-1, with 10 bases identical to TRBD1. The CDR3 totals 13 residues. Germline V gene data show CDR1 as MNHNS and CDR2 as SASEGT. Losses at the gene ends were 7 bases for V and 5 bases for J; bases not matched to a gene: 2. CDR3 amino acids: CASKGTGDNEQFF. CDR3 sequence (DNA): TGTGCCAGCAAGGGGACAGGGGACAATGAGCAGTTCTTC.

This clonotype was counted at least ten times. The chain couples TRBV5-8 to TRBJ2-5; 9 bases line up with TRBD1. The junction had 1 base not matched to a gene; V was cut back by 2 bases and J by 5 bases. The V gene's germline CDR1 is SGHTS and CDR2 YDEGEE. CDR3 size: 13 residues. CDR3 in DNA: TGTGCCAGCAGCTTTGGGACAGGGGAGACCCAGTACTTC. It encodes CASSFGTGETQYF. The whole variable domain, filled in from reference TRBV5-8 and TRBJ2-5, reads EAGVTQSPTHLIKTRGQQATLRCSPISGHTSVYWYQQALGLGLQFLLWYDEGEERNRGNFPPRFSGRQFPNYSSELNVNALELEDSALYLCASSFGTGETQYFGPGTRLLVL.

The rearrangement joins TRBV28 to TRBJ1-1; unclear D gene. The CDR3 has 15 amino acids. From germline, CDR1 is MDHEN and CDR2 SYDVKM. V was pared by 1 base and J by 0 bases, with 9 bases between. The CDR3 DNA follows: TGTGCCAGCAGTTTATATGCCGGGCTGAACACTGAAGCTTTCTTT. Translated: CASSLYAGLNTEAFF.